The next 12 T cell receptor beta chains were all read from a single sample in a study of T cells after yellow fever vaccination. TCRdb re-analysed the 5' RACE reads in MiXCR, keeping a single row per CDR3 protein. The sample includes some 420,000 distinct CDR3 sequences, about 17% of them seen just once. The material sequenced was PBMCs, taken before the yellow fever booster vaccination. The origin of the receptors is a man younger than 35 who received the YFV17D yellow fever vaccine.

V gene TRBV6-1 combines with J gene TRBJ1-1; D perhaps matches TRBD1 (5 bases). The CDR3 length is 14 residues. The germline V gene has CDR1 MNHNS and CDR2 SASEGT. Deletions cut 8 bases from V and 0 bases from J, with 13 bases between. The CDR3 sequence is CASGTLIMNTEAFF. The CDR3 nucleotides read TGTGCCAGCGGGACTCTCATAATGAACACTGAAGCTTTCTTT.

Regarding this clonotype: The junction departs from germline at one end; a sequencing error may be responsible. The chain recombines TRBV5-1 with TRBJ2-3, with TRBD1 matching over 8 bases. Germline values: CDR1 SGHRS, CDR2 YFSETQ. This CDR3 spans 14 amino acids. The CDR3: CASSLGTGSDTKYF. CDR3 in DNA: TGCGCCAGCAGCTTGGGGACAGGGTCGGATACGAAGTATTTT.

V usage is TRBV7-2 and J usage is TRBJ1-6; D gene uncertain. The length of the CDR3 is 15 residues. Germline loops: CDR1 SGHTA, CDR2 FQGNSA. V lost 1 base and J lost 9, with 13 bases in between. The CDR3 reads CASSLVLNGISPLHF. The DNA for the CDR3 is TGTGCCAGCAGCTTAGTCCTGAATGGGATTTCACCCCTCCACTTT. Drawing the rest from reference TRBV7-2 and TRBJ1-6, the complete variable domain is GAGVSQSPSNKVTEKGKDVELRCDPISGHTALYWYRQSLGQGLEFLIYFQGNSAPDKSGLPSDRFSAERTGGSVSTLTIQRTQQEDSAVYLCASSLVLNGISPLHFGNGTRLTVT.

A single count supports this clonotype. The CDR3 here is CSARGGKNTEAFF. The CDR3 DNA reads as TGCAGTGCTCGGGGAGGCAAGAACACTGAAGCTTTCTTT. The chain uses TRBV20-1 and TRBJ1-1; D call uncertain. Trimming removed 5 bases from V and 1 base from J, with 11 bases in between. The CDR3 has 13 residues. Germline loops: CDR1 DFQATT, CDR2 SNEGSKA (reference sequence).

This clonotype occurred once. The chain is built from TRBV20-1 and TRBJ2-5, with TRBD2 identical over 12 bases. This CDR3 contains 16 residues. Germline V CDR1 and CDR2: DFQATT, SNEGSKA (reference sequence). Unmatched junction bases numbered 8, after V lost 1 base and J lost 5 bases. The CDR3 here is CSARGASGGAQETQYF. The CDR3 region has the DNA TGCAGTGCTAGAGGGGCTAGCGGGGGGGCACAGGAGACCCAGTACTTC.

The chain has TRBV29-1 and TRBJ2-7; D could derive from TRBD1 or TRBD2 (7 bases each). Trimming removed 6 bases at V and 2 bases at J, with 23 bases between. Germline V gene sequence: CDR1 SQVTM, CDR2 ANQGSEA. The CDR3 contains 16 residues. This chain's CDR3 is CSVIRGEGTGAYEQYF. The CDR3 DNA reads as TGCAGCGTGATCAGGGGGGAGGGCACGGGAGCCTACGAGCAGTACTTC.

The CDR3 is CASSQESLAGGTDTQYF. The CDR3 nucleotides read TGCGCCAGCAGCCAAGAATCACTAGCGGGGGGCACAGATACGCAGTATTTT. The chain links TRBV4-3 to TRBJ2-3, with 11 bases that match TRBD2. Germline V gives CDR1 LGHNA, CDR2 YSLEER. The CDR3 consists of 17 residues. V shed 0 bases and J 1 base; nucleotides not matched to a gene: 3.

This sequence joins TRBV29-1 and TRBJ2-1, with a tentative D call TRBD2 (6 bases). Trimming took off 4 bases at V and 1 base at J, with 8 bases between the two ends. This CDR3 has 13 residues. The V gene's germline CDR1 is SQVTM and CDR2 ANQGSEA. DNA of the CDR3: TGCAGCGTTGTTGCGGGGTCCTACAATGAGCAGTTCTTC. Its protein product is CSVVAGSYNEQFF.

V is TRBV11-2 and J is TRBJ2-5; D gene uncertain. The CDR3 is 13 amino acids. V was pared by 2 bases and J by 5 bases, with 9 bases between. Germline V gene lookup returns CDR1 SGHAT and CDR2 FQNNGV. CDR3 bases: TGTGCCAGCAGCTTATCCCTGGGGGAGACCCAGTACTTC. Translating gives CASSLSLGETQYF.

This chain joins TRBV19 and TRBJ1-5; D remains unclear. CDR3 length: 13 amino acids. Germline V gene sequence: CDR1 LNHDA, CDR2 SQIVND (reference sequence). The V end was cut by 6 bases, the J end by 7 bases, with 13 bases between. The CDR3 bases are TGTGCCAGTAGCCTACTCGCTAGACAGCCCCAGCATTTT. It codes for CASSLLARQPQHF.

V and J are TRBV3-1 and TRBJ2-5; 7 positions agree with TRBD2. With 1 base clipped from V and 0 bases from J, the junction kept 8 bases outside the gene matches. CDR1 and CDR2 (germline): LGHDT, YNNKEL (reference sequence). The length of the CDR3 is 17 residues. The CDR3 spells CASSQGEASGNQETQYF. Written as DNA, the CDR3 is TGTGCCAGCAGCCAAGGAGAGGCTAGCGGAAACCAAGAGACCCAGTACTTC.

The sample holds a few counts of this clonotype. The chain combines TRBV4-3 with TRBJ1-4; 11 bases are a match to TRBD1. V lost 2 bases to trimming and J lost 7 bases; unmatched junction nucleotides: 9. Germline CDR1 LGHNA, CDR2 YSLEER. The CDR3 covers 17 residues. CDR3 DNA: TGCGCCAGCAGCCAAACCCCCCGGACAGGGGGCAGTGAAAAACTGTTTTTT. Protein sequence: CASSQTPRTGGSEKLFF.